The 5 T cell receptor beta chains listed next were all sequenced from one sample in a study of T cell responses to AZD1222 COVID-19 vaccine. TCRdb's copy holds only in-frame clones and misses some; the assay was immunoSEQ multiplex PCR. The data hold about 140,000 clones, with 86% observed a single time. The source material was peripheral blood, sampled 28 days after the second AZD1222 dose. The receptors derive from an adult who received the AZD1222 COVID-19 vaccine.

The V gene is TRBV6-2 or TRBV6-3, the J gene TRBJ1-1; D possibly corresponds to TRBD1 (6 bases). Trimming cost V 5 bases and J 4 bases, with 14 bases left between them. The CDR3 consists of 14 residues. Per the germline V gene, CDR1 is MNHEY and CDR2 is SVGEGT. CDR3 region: CASSHTGARTEAFF. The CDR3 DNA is TGTGCCAGCAGTCACACGGGGGCGCGCACTGAAGCTTTCTTT.

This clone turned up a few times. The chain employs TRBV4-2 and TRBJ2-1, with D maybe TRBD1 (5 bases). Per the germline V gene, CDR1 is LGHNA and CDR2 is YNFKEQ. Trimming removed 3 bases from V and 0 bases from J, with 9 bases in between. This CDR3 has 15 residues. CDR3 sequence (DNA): TGTGCCAGCAGCCAGACAGATAGCTCCTACAATGAGCAGTTCTTC. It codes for CASSQTDSSYNEQFF.

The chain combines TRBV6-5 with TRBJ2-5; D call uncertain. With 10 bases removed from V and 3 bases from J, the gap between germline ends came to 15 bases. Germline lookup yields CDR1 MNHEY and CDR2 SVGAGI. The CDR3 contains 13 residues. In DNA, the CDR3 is TGTGCCACCGCGGCGTGGTGGGAAGAGACCCAGTACTTC. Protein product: CATAAWWEETQYF.

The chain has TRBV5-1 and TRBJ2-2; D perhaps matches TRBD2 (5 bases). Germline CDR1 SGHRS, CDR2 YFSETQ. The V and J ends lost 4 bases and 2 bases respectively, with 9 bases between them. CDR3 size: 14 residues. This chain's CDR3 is CASSSSGNTGELFF. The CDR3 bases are TGCGCCAGCAGCAGCTCGGGAAACACCGGGGAGCTGTTTTTT.

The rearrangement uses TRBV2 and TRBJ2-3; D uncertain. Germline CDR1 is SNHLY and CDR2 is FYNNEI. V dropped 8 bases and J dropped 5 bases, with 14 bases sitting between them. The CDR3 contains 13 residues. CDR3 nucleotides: TGTGCCAGCCTGCACTCTGGCGGAGATACGCAGTATTTT. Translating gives CASLHSGGDTQYF.